The T cell receptor beta chain described here comes from a study of cytomegalovirus exposure and HLA in healthy donors. Study conclusions and caveats: A later analysis found that most CMV-associated TCR beta chains appeared HLA-restricted. Researchers had no immune exposure information except CMV serostatus available. In a later analysis, V- and J-gene trimming of beta chains associated with a DCLRE1C missense variant, replicated independently. TRBV6-2, TRBV6-3 and other indistinguishable V segments were excluded.

To note about this clone: Its target is not known.

Germline CDR1 reads SGHRS; CDR2 reads YFSETQ. With 3 bases clipped from V and 2 bases from J, the junction kept 8 bases outside the gene matches. There are 16 residues in the CDR3. 60 Vbeta and 13 Jbeta primers were used in PCR. This table comes from immunoSEQ multiplex PCR, and its TCRdb copy is limited to in-frame clones, with some not included. The listing contains under 150,000 clones. The specimen sequenced was PBMCs. The J gene is TRBJ2-7, the V gene TRBV5-1, with 10 bases identical to TRBD2. The sequence derives from a woman aged 55-70 years in good health and CMV-seronegative. The CDR3 region is CASSSFGLAETYEQYF. CDR3 sequence (DNA): TGCGCCAGCAGCTCCTTCGGACTAGCGGAGACCTACGAGCAGTACTTC. Full variable domain (rest looked up from reference TRBV5-1 and TRBJ2-7): KAGVTQTPRYLIKTRGQQVTLSCSPISGHRSVSWYQQTPGQGLQFLFEYFSETQRNKGNFPGRFSGRQFSNSRSEMNVSTLELGDSALYLCASSSFGLAETYEQYFGPGTRLTVT.